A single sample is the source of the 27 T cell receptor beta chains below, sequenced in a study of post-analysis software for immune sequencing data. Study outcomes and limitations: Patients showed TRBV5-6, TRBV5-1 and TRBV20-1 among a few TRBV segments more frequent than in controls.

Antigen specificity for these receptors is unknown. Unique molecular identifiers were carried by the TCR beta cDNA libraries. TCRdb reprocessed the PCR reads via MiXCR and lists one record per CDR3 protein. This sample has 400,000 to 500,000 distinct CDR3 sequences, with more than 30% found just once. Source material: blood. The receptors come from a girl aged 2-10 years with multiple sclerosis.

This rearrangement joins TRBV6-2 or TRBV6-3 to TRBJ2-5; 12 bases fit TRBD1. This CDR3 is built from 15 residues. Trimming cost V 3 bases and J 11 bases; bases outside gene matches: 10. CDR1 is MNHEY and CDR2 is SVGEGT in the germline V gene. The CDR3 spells CASSYGTGGLHEQYF. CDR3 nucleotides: TGTGCCAGCAGTTATGGGACAGGGGGCTTACATGAGCAGTACTTC.

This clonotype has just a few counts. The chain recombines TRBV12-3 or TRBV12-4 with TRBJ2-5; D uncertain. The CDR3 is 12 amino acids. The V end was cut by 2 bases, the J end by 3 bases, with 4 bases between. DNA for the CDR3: TGTGCCAGCAGTTTAATGGAAGAGACCCAGTACTTC. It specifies CASSLMEETQYF.

CDR3 DNA: TGCAGTGCCCCCCGGTTGGGTCCTCGCTCCTATAATTCACCCCTCCACTTT. Its translation: CSAPRLGPRSYNSPLHF. The rearrangement uses TRBV20-1 and TRBJ1-6; D unclear. Deletions cut 6 bases from V and 0 bases from J, with 18 bases between. Germline CDR1 DFQATT, CDR2 SNEGSKA (reference sequence). The CDR3 runs 17 residues.

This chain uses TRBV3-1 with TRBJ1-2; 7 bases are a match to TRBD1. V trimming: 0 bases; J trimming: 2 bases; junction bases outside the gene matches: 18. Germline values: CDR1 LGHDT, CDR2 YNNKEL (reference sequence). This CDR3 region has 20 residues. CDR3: CASSQDVVLGVVTGNYGYTF. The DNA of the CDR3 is TGTGCCAGCAGCCAAGACGTCGTACTAGGGGTGGTGACAGGGAACTATGGCTACACCTTC.

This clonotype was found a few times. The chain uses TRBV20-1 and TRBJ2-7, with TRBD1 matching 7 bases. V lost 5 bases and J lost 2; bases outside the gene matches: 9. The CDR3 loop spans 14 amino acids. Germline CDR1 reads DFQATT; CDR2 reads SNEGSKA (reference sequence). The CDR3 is CSARTYRGAYEQYF. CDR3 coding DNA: TGCAGTGCTCGGACCTACAGGGGTGCCTACGAGCAGTACTTC.

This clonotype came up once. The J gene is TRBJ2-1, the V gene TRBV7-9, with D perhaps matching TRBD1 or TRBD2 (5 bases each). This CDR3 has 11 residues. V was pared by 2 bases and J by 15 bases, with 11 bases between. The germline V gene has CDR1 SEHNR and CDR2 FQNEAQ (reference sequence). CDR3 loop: CASSLRGRTFF. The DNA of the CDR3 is TGTGCCAGCAGCTTAAGGGGACGGACGTTCTTC.

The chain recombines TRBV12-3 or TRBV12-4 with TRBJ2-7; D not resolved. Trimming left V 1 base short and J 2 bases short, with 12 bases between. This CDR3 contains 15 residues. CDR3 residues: CASSLGENVAYEQYF. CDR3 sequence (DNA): TGTGCCAGCAGTTTAGGCGAAAATGTCGCCTACGAGCAGTACTTC.

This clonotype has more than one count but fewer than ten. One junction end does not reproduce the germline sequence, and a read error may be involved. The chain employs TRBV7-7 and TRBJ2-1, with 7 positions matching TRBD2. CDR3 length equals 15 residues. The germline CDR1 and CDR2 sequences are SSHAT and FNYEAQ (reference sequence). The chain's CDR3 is CASSLSAGLYNEQFF. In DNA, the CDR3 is TGTGCTAGCAGCTTATCAGCGGGACTCTACAATGAGCAGTTCTTC.

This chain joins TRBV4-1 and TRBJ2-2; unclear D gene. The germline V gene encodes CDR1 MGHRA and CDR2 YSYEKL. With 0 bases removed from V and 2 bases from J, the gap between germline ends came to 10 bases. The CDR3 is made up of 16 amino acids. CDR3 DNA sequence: TGCGCCAGCAGCCAAGATGGAACTTATAACACCGGGGAGCTGTTTTTT. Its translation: CASSQDGTYNTGELFF.

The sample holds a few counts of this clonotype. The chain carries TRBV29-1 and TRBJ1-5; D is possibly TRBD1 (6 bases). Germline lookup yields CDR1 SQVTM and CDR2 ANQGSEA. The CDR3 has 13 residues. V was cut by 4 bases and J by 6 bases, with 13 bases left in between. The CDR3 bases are TGCAGCGTTGCGGGGGGCGGGAGTCAGCCCCAGCATTTT. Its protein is CSVAGGGSQPQHF. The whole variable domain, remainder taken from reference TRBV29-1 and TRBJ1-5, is SAVISQKPSRDICQRGTSLTIQCQVDSQVTMMFWYRQQPGQSLTLIATANQGSEATYESGFVIDKFPISRPNLTFSTLTVSNMSPEDSSIYLCSVAGGGSQPQHFGDGTRLSIL.

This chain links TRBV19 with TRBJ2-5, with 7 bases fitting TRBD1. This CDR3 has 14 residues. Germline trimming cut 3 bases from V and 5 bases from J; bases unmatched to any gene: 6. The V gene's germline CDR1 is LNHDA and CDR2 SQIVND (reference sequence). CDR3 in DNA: TGTGCCAGTAGTATCACAGGGGCGACGGAGACCCAGTACTTC. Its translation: CASSITGATETQYF.

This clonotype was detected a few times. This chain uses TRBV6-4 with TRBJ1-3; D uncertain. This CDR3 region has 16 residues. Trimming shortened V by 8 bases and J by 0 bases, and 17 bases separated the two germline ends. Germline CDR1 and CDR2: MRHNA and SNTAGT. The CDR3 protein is CASYVGPPSSGNTIYF. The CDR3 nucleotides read TGTGCCAGCTACGTAGGGCCACCAAGCTCTGGAAACACCATATATTTT.

DNA of the CDR3: TGTGCCAGCAGCCAACAGGGGTTTAATGAAAAACTGTTTTTT. Encoded protein: CASSQQGFNEKLFF. The rearrangement uses TRBV6-6 and TRBJ1-4; 7 bases fit TRBD1. Trimming removed 6 bases from V and 4 bases from J; junction bases left unmatched: 5. The germline V gene has CDR1 MNHNY and CDR2 SVGAGI (reference sequence). The CDR3 has 14 amino acids.

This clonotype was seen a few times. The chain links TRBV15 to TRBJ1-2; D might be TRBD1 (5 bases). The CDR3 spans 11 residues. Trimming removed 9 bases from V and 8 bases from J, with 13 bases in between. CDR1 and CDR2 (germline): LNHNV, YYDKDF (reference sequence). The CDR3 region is CATGGSKGYTF. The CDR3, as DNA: TGTGCCACTGGGGGGAGTAAAGGCTACACCTTC.

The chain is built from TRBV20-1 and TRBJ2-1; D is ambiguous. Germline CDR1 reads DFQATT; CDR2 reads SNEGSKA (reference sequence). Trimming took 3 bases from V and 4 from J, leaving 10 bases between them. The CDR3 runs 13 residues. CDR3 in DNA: TGCAGTGCTAGCGAGGTGGGGTACAATGAGCAGTTCTTC. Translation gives CSASEVGYNEQFF.

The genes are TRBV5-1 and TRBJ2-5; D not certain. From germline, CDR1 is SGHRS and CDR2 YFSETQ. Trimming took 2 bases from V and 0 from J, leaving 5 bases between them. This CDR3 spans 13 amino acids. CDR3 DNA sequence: TGCGCCAGCAGCTTCCTAGACCAAGAGACCCAGTACTTC. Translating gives CASSFLDQETQYF.

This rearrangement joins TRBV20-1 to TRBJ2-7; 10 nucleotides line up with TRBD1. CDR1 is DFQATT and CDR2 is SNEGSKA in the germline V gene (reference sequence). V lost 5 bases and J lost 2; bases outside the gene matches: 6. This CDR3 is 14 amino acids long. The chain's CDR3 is CSAPRTGGTYEQYF. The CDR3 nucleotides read TGCAGTGCTCCTAGGACAGGGGGGACCTACGAGCAGTACTTC.

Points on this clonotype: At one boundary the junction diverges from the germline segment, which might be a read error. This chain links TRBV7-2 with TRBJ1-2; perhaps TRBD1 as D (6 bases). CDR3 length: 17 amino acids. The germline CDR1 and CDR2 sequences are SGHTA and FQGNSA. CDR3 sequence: CAGSFRLGEQGPYGYTF. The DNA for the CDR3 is TGTGCCGGCAGCTTCCGGTTGGGCGAACAGGGTCCCTATGGCTACACCTTC.

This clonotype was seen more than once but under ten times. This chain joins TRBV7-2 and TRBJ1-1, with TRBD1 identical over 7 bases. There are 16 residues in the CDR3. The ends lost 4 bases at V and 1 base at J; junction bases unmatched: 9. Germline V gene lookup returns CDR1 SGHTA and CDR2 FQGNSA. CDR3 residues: CASSSGPDRRNTEAFF. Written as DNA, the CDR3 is TGTGCCAGCAGCTCGGGACCGGACAGGCGGAACACTGAAGCTTTCTTT. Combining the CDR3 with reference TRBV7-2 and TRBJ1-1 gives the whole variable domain GAGVSQSPSNKVTEKGKDVELRCDPISGHTALYWYRQSLGQGLEFLIYFQGNSAPDKSGLPSDRFSAERTGGSVSTLTIQRTQQEDSAVYLCASSSGPDRRNTEAFFGQGTRLTVV.

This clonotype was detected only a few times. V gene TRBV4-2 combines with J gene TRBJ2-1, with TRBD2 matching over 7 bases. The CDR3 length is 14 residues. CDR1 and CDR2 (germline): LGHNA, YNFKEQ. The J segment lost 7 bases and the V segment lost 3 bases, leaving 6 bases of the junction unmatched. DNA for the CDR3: TGTGCCAGCAGCCAGGCTAGCGGATATAATGAGCAGTTCTTC. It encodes CASSQASGYNEQFF.

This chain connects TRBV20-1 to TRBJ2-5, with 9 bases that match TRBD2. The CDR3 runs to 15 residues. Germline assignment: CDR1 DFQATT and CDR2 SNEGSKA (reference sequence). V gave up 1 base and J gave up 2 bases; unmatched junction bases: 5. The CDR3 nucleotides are TGCAGTGCTAGAGCGGCTAGCGGGGAACAAGAGACCCAGTACTTC. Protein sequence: CSARAASGEQETQYF.

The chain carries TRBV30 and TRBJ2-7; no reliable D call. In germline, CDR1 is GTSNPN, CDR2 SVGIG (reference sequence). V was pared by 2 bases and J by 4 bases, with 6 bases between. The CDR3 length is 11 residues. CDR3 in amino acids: CAWSFWYEQYF. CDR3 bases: TGTGCCTGGAGTTTTTGGTACGAGCAGTACTTC. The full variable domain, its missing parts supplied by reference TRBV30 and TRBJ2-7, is SQTIHQWPATLVQPVGSPLSLECTVEGTSNPNLYWYRQAAGRGLQLLFYSVGIGQISSEVPQNLSASRPQDRQFILSSKKLLLSDSGFYLCAWSFWYEQYFGPGTRLTVT.

The CDR3 sequence: CASSLGGLDIQYF. In nucleotides, the CDR3 is TGTGCCAGCAGCTTAGGGGGCTTGGACATTCAGTACTTC. The chain recombines TRBV7-3 with TRBJ2-4; D is perhaps TRBD1 (6 bases). The V end lost 2 bases, the J end lost 8 bases, and 10 bases lay between the germline ends. In germline, CDR1 is SGHTA, CDR2 FQGTGA. The CDR3 sequence is 13 residues long.

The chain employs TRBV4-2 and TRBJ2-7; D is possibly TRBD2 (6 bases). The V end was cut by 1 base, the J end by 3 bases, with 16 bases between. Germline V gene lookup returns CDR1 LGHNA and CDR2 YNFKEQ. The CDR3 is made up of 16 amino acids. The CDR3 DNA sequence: TGTGCCAGCAGCCAAGGAGGGCGGGAAGAGGGCTACGAGCAGTACTTC. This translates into CASSQGGREEGYEQYF.

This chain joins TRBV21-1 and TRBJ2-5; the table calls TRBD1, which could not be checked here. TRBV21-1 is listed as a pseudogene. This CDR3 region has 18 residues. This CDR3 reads CASSKGEGQSPFTLEQYF. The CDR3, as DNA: TGTGCCAGCAGCAAAGGGGAAGGACAGAGCCCTTTTACGTTAGAGCAGTACTTC.

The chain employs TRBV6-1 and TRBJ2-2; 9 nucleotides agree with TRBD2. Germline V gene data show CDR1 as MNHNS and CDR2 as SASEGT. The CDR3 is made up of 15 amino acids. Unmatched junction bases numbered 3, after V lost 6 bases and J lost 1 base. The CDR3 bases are TGTGCCAGCAGGTCTAGCGGGAAGAACACCGGGGAGCTGTTTTTT. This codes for CASRSSGKNTGELFF.

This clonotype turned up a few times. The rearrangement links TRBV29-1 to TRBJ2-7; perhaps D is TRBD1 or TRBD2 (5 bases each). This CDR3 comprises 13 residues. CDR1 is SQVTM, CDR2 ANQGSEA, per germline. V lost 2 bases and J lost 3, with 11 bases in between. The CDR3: CSVEFIGGYEQYF. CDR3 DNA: TGCAGCGTTGAATTTATTGGGGGCTACGAGCAGTACTTC.